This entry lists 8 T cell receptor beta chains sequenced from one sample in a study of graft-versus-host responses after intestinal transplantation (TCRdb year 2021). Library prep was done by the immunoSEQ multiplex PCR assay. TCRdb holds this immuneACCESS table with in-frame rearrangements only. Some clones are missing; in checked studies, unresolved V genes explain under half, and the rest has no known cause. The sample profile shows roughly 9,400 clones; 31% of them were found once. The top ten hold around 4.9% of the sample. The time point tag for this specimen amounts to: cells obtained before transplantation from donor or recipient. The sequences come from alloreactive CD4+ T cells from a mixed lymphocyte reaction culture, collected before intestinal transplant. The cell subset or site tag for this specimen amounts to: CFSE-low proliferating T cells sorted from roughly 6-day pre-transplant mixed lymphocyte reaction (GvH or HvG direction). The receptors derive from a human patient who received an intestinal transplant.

The CDR3 DNA reads TGTGCCAGCAGCCAAGTTGGTAGCGGGGGGGCAGATACGCAGTATTTT. Protein product: CASSQVGSGGADTQYF. The chain employs TRBV14 and TRBJ2-3; 11 bases match TRBD2. The junction had 4 bases not matched to a gene; V was cut back by 1 base and J by 4 bases. Looked up from germline, CDR1 is SGHDN and CDR2 is FVKESK. The length of the CDR3 is 16 residues.

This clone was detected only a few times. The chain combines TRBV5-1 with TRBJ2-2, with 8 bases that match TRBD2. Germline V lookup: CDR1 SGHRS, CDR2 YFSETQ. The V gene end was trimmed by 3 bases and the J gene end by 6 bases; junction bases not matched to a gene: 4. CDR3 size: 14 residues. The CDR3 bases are TGCGCCAGCAGCTGGAGCGGGAGAGCCGGGGAGCTGTTTTTT. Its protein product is CASSWSGRAGELFF.

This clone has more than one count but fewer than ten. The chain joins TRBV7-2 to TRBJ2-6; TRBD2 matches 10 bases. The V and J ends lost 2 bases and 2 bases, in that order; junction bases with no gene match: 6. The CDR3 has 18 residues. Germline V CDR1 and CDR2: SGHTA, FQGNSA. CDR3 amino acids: CASSLRLAGATGANVLTF. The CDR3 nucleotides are TGTGCCAGCAGCTTACGGCTAGCGGGAGCTACTGGGGCCAACGTCCTGACTTTC. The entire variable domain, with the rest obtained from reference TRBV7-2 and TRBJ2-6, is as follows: GAGVSQSPSNKVTEKGKDVELRCDPISGHTALYWYRQSLGQGLEFLIYFQGNSAPDKSGLPSDRFSAERTGGSVSTLTIQRTQQEDSAVYLCASSLRLAGATGANVLTFGAGSRLTVL.

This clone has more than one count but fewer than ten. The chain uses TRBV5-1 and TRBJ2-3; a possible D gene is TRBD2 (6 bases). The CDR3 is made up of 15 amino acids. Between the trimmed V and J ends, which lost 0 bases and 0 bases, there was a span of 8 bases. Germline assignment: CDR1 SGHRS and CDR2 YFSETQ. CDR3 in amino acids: CASSLATRSTDTQYF. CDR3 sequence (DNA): TGCGCCAGCAGCTTGGCGACTAGGAGCACAGATACGCAGTATTTT.

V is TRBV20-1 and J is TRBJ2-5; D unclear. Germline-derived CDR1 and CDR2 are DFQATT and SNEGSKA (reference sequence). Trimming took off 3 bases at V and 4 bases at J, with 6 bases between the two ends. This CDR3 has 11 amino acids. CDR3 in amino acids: CSASARETQYF. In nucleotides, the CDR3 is TGCAGTGCTAGTGCCAGAGAGACCCAGTACTTC.

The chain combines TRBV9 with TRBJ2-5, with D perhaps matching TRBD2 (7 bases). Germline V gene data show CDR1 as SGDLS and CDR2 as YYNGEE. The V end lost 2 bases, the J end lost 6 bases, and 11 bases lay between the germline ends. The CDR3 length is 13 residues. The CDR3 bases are TGTGCCAGCAGCGTCGGGGGGCTAAAGACCCAGTACTTC. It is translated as CASSVGGLKTQYF.

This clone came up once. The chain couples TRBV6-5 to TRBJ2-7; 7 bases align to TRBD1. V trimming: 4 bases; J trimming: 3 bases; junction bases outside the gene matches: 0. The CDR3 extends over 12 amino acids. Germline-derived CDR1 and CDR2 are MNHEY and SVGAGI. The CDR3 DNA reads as TGTGCCAGCAGTTGGACAGGCTACGAGCAGTACTTC. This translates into CASSWTGYEQYF.

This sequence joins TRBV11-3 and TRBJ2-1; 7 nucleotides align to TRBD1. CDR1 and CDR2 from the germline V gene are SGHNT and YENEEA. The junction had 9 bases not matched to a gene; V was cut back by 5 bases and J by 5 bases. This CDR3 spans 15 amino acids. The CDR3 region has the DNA TGTGCCAGCAGCCGCCAGGACAGGCGACACAATGAGCAGTTCTTC. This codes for CASSRQDRRHNEQFF.